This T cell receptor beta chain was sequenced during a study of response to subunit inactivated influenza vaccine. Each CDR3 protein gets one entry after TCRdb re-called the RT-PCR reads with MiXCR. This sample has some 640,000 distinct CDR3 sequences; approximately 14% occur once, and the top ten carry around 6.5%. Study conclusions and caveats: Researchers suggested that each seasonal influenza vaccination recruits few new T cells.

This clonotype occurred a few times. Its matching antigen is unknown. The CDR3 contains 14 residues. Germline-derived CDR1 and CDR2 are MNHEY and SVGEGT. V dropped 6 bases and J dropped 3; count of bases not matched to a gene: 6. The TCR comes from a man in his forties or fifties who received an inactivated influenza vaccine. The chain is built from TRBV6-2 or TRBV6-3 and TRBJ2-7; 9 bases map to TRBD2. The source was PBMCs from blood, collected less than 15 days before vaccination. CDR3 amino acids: CASRSGGIIYEQYF. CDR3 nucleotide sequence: TGTGCCAGCAGGAGCGGGGGGATTATCTACGAGCAGTACTTC.